What follows describes a single T cell receptor beta chain. Sequencing was performed with immunoSEQ multiplex PCR; in TCRdb, only in-frame clones are kept and a portion is missing. The table includes 95,000 to 130,000 clones, over 85% detected once. The V gene end was trimmed by 7 bases and the J gene end by 2 bases; junction bases not matched to a gene: 7. The CDR3 has 14 amino acids. Germline V CDR1 and CDR2: MDHEN, SYDVKM. These data are taken from a study of control samples from healthy donors and cancer patients. This chain links TRBV28 with TRBJ1-1; TRBD1 matches 7 bases. Sequenced input: blood. This receptor was taken from a man aged 25-45 years in good health. CDR3 region: CASKKGQLNTEAFF. The CDR3 nucleotides are TGTGCCAGCAAAAAGGGACAGCTCAACACTGAAGCTTTCTTT.